This TCR beta chain was recorded in a study of blood T cell repertoires in COVID-19. Overall study context: Donors in the United States, Italy and Spain gave samples during acute or convalescent COVID-19. T cells, B-cell-depleted T cells, or PBMCs provided the cDNA or gDNA that served as material.

Per the authors' pipeline: The authors estimated nucleated cell counts from reference gene primer amplification. Using immunoSEQ multiplex PCR, the repertoire was profiled, and TCRdb retains in-frame clones only, with some absent. V and J calls and clone size are as listed in that table; D and trimming were resolved from the DNA. The repertoire holds over 200,000 clones, with 75% to 90% as singletons. Germline V gene sequence: CDR1 LGHNA, CDR2 YSLEER. Trimming removed 5 bases from V and 2 bases from J; junction bases left unmatched: 6. The CDR3 is 16 residues long. This sequence joins TRBV4-3 and TRBJ2-3; the match to TRBD2 covers 11 bases. Sequencing input: peripheral blood. This sequence originates from a human donor in a cohort sampled during active COVID-19. The CDR3 DNA sequence: TGCGCCAGCAGCTGGGGACTAGCGGAGAACACAGATACGCAGTATTTT. Protein product: CASSWGLAENTDTQYF.